This T cell receptor (beta chain) was sequenced in a study of shared clonotypes between healthy human individuals. Background on the study: The plates for each donor numbered three CD4 naive, three CD4 memory, two CD8 naive and one CD8 memory.

Measured with immunoSEQ multiplex PCR; TCRdb has only the in-frame clones, and not every one. The table records approximately 1.5 million clones, roughly 98% of them present only once. The CDR3 is made up of 12 amino acids. Trimming shortened V by 5 bases and J by 3 bases, and 6 bases separated the two germline ends. Germline values: CDR1 KGHSH, CDR2 LQKENI. Input material: naive CD4+ T cells sorted from blood. Described subset: CD45RA+ positively selected. This chain links TRBV18 with TRBJ2-3; D not resolved. The receptor was isolated from a man under 40 in good health. The CDR3 DNA reads as TGTGCCAGCTCAGAGTGGACAGATACGCAGTATTTT. Its translation is CASSEWTDTQYF.